This T cell receptor beta chain was sequenced in a study of identical twins. V was pared by 7 bases and J by 4 bases, with 5 bases of the junction left unmatched. Germline values: CDR1 LGHDT, CDR2 YNNKEL (reference sequence). The CDR3 is 14 amino acids. TCRdb ran MiXCR on the 5' RACE reads and lists one entry per CDR3 protein. In the table there are around 470,000 distinct CDR3 sequences, 14% of which are singletons. A remark on this clonotype: The target antigen is unknown.

Findings and limits, study-wide: Cord blood beta clonotypes that were abundant carried fewer insertions, and memory repertoires showed no such trend. Because invariant MAIT and iNKT cells could be present, zero-insertion analyses could be partly confounded. For monozygotic twins, models underestimated out-of-frame TCR alpha sharing.

This sample also appeared in a second study, on yellow fever vaccine responses in identical twins.

Source material: CD4+ T cells sorted from blood. This sequence originates from a woman younger than 30 in good health. V gene TRBV3-1 combines with J gene TRBJ2-2, with 8 bases aligning to TRBD1. CDR3 amino acids: CASIGQGATGELFF. The CDR3 DNA reads as TGTGCCAGCATAGGGCAGGGGGCCACCGGGGAGCTGTTTTTT.